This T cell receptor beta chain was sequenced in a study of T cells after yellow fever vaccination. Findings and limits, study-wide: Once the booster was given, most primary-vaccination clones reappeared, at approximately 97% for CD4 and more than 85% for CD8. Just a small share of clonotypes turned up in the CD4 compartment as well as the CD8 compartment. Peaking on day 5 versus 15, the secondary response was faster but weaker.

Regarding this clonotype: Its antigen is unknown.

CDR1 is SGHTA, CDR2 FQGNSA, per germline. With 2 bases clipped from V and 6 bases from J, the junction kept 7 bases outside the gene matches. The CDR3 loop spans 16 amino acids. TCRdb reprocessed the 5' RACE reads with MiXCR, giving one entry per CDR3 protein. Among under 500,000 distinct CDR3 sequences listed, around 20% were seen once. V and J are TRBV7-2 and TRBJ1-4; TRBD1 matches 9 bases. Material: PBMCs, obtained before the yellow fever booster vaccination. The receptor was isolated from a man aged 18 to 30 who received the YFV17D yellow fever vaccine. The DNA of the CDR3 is TGTGCCAGCAGCTTAAGGGGACAGGGATCGGATGAAAAACTGTTTTTT. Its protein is CASSLRGQGSDEKLFF.